The present TCR beta chain was sequenced within a study of human T cells and chemical hapten exposure. Whole-study context: TCR yields per sample varied mostly from small pooled library volume differences.

Extraction yielded total RNA from whole blood (unfractionated). The library labeled individual cDNA molecules by adding unique molecular identifiers to them. Per the original methods: Per-sample TCR counts ranged from 23,224 to 690,600, median around 96,000. TCRdb re-analysed the 5' RACE reads in MiXCR, keeping a single row per CDR3 protein. The V and J calls were not made by the authors but by TCRdb's processing. Of 120,000 to 150,000 distinct CDR3 sequences detected, approximately 4% appear once; the ten largest clones hold around 1.4%. General study results and limits: DPC sensitization produced no change in TCRs with frequency above 1 in 1000.

This clonotype was detected ten times or more. Antigen unknown. The sequence was obtained from a female donor in good health.

The CDR3 DNA is TGTGCCAGCAGTTCGACCGGGACAGGATCCTACGAGCAGTACTTC. This sequence encodes CASSSTGTGSYEQYF. The chain recombines TRBV12-3 or TRBV12-4 with TRBJ2-7, with 8 positions matching TRBD1. The trim removed 4 bases at V and 1 base at J, leaving 6 bases unmatched. This CDR3 is built from 15 residues.